The sequence of this TCR beta chain was determined in a study of control samples from healthy donors and cancer patients (dated by TCRdb to 2019 to 2021). Looking up the germline V gene (reference sequence) yields CDR1 SEHNR and CDR2 FQNEAQ. Measured from the cysteine to the phenylalanine, the CDR3 is 15 residues long. The kept DNA is CDR3 alone, 45 bases in frame from the first base. The V and J ends are trimmed by 1 base and 1 base, leaving 9 bases between them. The method behind the library was the immunoSEQ multiplex PCR assay. Here the immuneACCESS table is served through TCRdb, limited to in-frame sequences with V and J called. Missing clones are a known gap in these copies; in checked studies unresolved V genes cover under half, and the rest lacks a known reason. This sample has approximately 150,000 clones in its table, and approximately 94% of those were observed once. In total, the top ten clones hold 1.2% to 1.5% of the sample.

This clone has a single count. Its antigen target is currently unknown. Base quality data are lacking; no much larger clone is found one base away. The chain employs TRBV7-9 and TRBJ2-3, with no confident D gene call. The receptor was derived from a woman aged 18-30 years in good health. Source material: blood. The CDR3 protein sequence reads: CASSLGLVGTDTQYF. The DNA is TGTGCCAGCAGCTTAGGCCTAGTGGGCACAGATACGCAGTATTTT.